This paragraph reports one T cell receptor (beta chain). Germline and junction disagree at one end, which may indicate a read error. The length of the CDR3 is 15 residues. Germline CDR1 reads SGHDN; CDR2 reads FVKESK. The data were taken from a study of shared T cell receptors in the human thymus. Assay: immunoSEQ multiplex PCR; the TCRdb copy retains only in-frame clones and omits some. The table records fewer than 700,000 clones, around 87% of them present only once. The data also belong to a second study, concerning human thymus T cells.

The receptor was isolated from a boy younger than two with a congenital heart defect. This chain connects TRBV14 to TRBJ2-7, with D possibly matching TRBD2 (5 bases). Sequencing input: thymocytes. The DNA for the CDR3 is TGTGCCAGCAGCTTCGGACGGAGGTCCTCCCACGAGCAGTACTTC. This encodes CASSFGRRSSHEQYF.